These T cell receptor beta chains were read from a single sample in a study of memory CD4+ T cells and cytomegalovirus serostatus. Sequenced by immunoSEQ multiplex PCR; TCRdb stores in-frame clones only, minus some. The sample has tens of thousands of clones; approximately 80% are singletons. The sequencing sample was made of memory CD4+ T cells from blood. The receptors were sampled from an adult in good health and CMV-seronegative. The CDR3 runs from the conserved cysteine through the conserved F or W. A D gene is named only where the DNA matches it firmly. A clone size is listed for some rows: how often the clone was seen (once, few, many), or a class if it is expanded.

V gene,clone size,J gene,D gene,CDR3 DNA,CDR3 protein
TRBV10-3,few,TRBJ2-1,TRBD2,TGTGCCATCAGTGAAACTAGCGACGCCTACAATGAGCAGTTCTTC,CAISETSDAYNEQFF
TRBV5-1,.,TRBJ2-3,TRBD2,TGCGCCAGCAGCTTAAGCGGGGGGGCAGGAGATACGCAGTATTTT,CASSLSGGAGDTQYF
TRBV18,.,TRBJ2-6,.,TGTGCCAGCTCACCACCCGGGTTCTCTGGGGCCAACGTCCTGACTTTC,CASSPPGFSGANVLTF
TRBV7-2,few,TRBJ1-5,.,TGTGCCAGCAGCTTAAATCAAGTAGGGAATAGCAATCAGCCCCAGCATTTT,CASSLNQVGNSNQPQHF
TRBV11-2,.,TRBJ2-7,TRBD1,TGTGCCAGCAGCGCCGTGGACAGGGCCTCCTACGAGCAGTACTTC,CASSAVDRASYEQYF
TRBV5-1,.,TRBJ2-2,.,TGCGCCAGCAGCTTAGCAGAAACCAACACCGGGGAGCTGTTTTTT,CASSLAETNTGELFF
TRBV5-4,.,TRBJ1-4,.,TGTGCCAGCAGCTACGACCGGGGGAATGAAAAACTGTTTTTT,CASSYDRGNEKLFF
TRBV5-8,.,TRBJ2-7,.,TGTGCCAGCAGCTTGGTTCGCGAGCAGTACTTC,CASSLVREQYF
TRBV10-3,.,TRBJ2-7,TRBD1,TGTGCCATCAGCCGAGGGGGCAGGGTGGGGGAGCAGTACTTC,CAISRGGRVGEQYF
TRBV27,.,TRBJ2-7,.,TGTGCCAGCAGGGGAGGACCCTACGAGCAGTACTTC,CASRGGPYEQYF
TRBV6-1,.,TRBJ1-5,TRBD1,TGTGCCAGCTACTCAGGGGGAGATGGGAATTTGCCCCAGCATTTT,CASYSGGDGNLPQHF
TRBV28,.,TRBJ2-2,.,TGTGCCAGCAGTTTACCCAATCACGGGGAGCTGTTTTTT,CASSLPNHGELFF
TRBV29-1,.,TRBJ1-2,TRBD1,TGCAGCGTTGAAGAAGGGACAGGGGTAGGCTACACCTTC,CSVEEGTGVGYTF
TRBV19,once,TRBJ1-5,TRBD1,TGTGCCAGCCAGAGGGGGACAGTACTAAATCAGCCCCAGCATTTT,CASQRGTVLNQPQHF
TRBV19,.,TRBJ2-7,TRBD1,TGTGCCAGTAGTATCCCCGGACAGGGGCGCTACGAGCAGTACTTC,CASSIPGQGRYEQYF
TRBV28,.,TRBJ1-2,TRBD1,TGTGCCAGCAGACCCCCCAGCGATTGGGGACAGGGACCTAACTATGGCTACACCTTC,CASRPPSDWGQGPNYGYTF
TRBV5-6,.,TRBJ2-7,TRBD2,TGTGCCAGCAGCTGGACTAGCTCCTACGAGCAGTACTTC,CASSWTSSYEQYF
TRBV12-5,few,TRBJ1-5,TRBD1,TGTGCTAGTGGGTTACAGGGGGCAGATCAGCCCCAGCATTTT,CASGLQGADQPQHF
TRBV18,.,TRBJ1-1,.,TGTGCCAGCTCAGGCCTACAGGGTAAAAACACTGAAGCTTTCTTT,CASSGLQGKNTEAFF
TRBV4-1,.,TRBJ1-2,.,TGCGCCAGCAGCCAAGGGCGAGGGGGGATTGACTATGGCTACACCTTC,CASSQGRGGIDYGYTF
TRBV30,.,TRBJ1-1,.,TGTGCCTGGACACAGGTGCGCACTGAAGCTTTCTTT,CAWTQVRTEAFF
TRBV27,once,TRBJ2-7,.,TGTGCCAGCAGTCCGAAACAGAGGGGGGCCGACTCCTACGAGCAGTACTTC,CASSPKQRGADSYEQYF
TRBV14,.,TRBJ1-2,.,TGTGCCAGCAGCCAGGACCGATCCTATGGCTACACCTTC,CASSQDRSYGYTF
TRBV7-2,.,TRBJ1-5,.,TGTGCCAGCAGCCCCCGCCGTGGAGCCCAGCATTTT,CASSPRRGAQHF
TRBV5-8,once,TRBJ1-1,TRBD1,TGTGCCAGCAGCTTGGACCCAGGGGGATCCACTGAAGCTTTCTTT,CASSLDPGGSTEAFF
TRBV7-9,.,TRBJ1-6,TRBD1,TGTGCCAGCAGCCTCGGGACAGGGCAATCACCCCTCCACTTT,CASSLGTGQSPLHF
TRBV25-1,once,TRBJ1-1,.,TGTGCCAGCAGTGAATGGACGGGGGCAAATGAAGCTTTCTTT,CASSEWTGANEAFF
TRBV28,.,TRBJ2-7,.,TGTGCCAGCACGCCCGGGACACCGGGGCTAACCGACGAGCAGTACTTC,CASTPGTPGLTDEQYF
TRBV28,.,TRBJ2-1,.,TGTGCCAGCAGTTTATACTTTGGGGCGACATACAATGAGCAGTTCTTC,CASSLYFGATYNEQFF
TRBV30,.,TRBJ1-6,.,TGTGCCTGGACACGAGGGGGCTATAATTCACCCCTCCACTTT,CAWTRGGYNSPLHF
TRBV5-4,.,TRBJ2-1,TRBD2,TGTGCCAGCAGATTTGGACTAGCGGACCTCAATGAGCAGTTCTTC,CASRFGLADLNEQFF
TRBV7-9,.,TRBJ1-2,TRBD1,TGTGCCAGCAGCAAAGGGGGCAACTATGGCTACACCTTC,CASSKGGNYGYTF
TRBV7-9,.,TRBJ2-7,.,TGTGCCAGCAGCTTAGTGGAGGGGCTCGTAGGGGGATACGAGCAGTACTTC,CASSLVEGLVGGYEQYF
TRBV27,.,TRBJ2-7,TRBD1,TGTGCCAGCTGGGGACAGGGGGCGCTTGGGGGGAACTACGAGCAGTACTTC,CASWGQGALGGNYEQYF
TRBV14,.,TRBJ1-1,TRBD1,TGTGCCAGCAGCCAGCAATTCCTTACAGGGGGGACGAACACTGAAGCTTTCTTT,CASSQQFLTGGTNTEAFF
TRBV9,few,TRBJ1-1,.,TGTGCCAGCAGCGTCGCAACAGGGACCATGAACACTGAAGCTTTCTTT,CASSVATGTMNTEAFF
TRBV4-1,.,TRBJ1-4,.,TGCGCCAGCAGCCAAGATTTTTTGGGGGCAGGGACTAGCGAAAAACTGTTTTTT,CASSQDFLGAGTSEKLFF
TRBV18,.,TRBJ1-4,.,TGTGCCAGCTCCCAGGGTACTAATGAAAAACTGTTTTTT,CASSQGTNEKLFF
TRBV6-5,.,TRBJ1-2,TRBD1,TGTGCCAGCAGCGTAAGGGGACAGGGCGATGGCTACACCTTC,CASSVRGQGDGYTF
TRBV19,.,TRBJ2-5,.,TGTGCCAGTAAGGCTGGCGGACGGACGAGAGAAGAGACCCAGTACTTC,CASKAGGRTREETQYF
TRBV25-1,.,TRBJ1-5,.,TGTGCCAGCAGTCGAGGGAGCAATCAGCCCCAGCATTTT,CASSRGSNQPQHF
TRBV6-1,.,TRBJ1-5,TRBD1,TGTGCCAGCAGTGCTACGGGACAGGGTGAAAATCAGCCCCAGCATTTT,CASSATGQGENQPQHF
TRBV30,.,TRBJ2-1,TRBD2,TGTGCCTGGAGCCGCGGTAGCGGGGCCTACAATGAGCAGTTCTTC,CAWSRGSGAYNEQFF
TRBV11-2,.,TRBJ1-6,.,TGTGCCAGCAGCATAACCGGGACACAGCAATCACCCCTCCACTTT,CASSITGTQQSPLHF
TRBV19,.,TRBJ1-2,TRBD1,TGTGCCAGTAGTACCGCCGCGACAGGGGGCTATGGCTACACCTTC,CASSTAATGGYGYTF
TRBV7-3,.,TRBJ2-7,.,TGTGCCAGCAGCCCTGGGGTAGTTTCCGAGCAGTACTTC,CASSPGVVSEQYF
TRBV5-4,.,TRBJ2-3,.,TGTGCCAGCAGCCCGCGGGACAGCTTCACAGATACGCAGTATTTT,CASSPRDSFTDTQYF
TRBV4-2,.,TRBJ2-7,.,TGTGCCAGCAGCCAAGAAGATCGGGGGAGCTACGAGCAGTACTTC,CASSQEDRGSYEQYF
TRBV7-2,.,TRBJ2-3,TRBD2,TGTGCCAGCAGCCTGACTAGCGGGAGTGCAGATACGCAGTATTTT,CASSLTSGSADTQYF
TRBV18,.,TRBJ1-1,.,TGTGCCAGCTCACCCGAGGGGGGGGGTGAAGCTTTCTTT,CASSPEGGGEAFF
TRBV28,.,TRBJ1-5,.,TGTGCCAGCATTCCTAGTCGGGGGGATCAGCCCCAGCATTTT,CASIPSRGDQPQHF